This passage covers 17 T cell receptor beta chains from one sample sequenced in a study of spatial heterogeneity in lung cancer. MiXCR was run by TCRdb on the 5' RACE reads, yielding one entry per CDR3 protein. The sample contains tens of thousands of distinct CDR3 sequences, 3.1% of which appear only once. Sample time point: sample taken at primary tumor resection. Here the sequenced sample was normal lung tissue next to the tumor, taken at surgery. The receptors were sampled from a male donor with early-stage non-small cell lung cancer.

This clonotype was counted ten times or more. The chain recombines TRBV14 with TRBJ1-2, with 9 bases lining up with TRBD1. Germline V gives CDR1 SGHDN, CDR2 FVKESK. CDR3 length: 17 amino acids. Unmatched junction bases numbered 16, after V lost 4 bases and J lost 7 bases. The CDR3 spells CASSPLPGQGVFGGYTF. Here the CDR3 DNA reads TGTGCCAGCAGCCCCTTACCGGGACAGGGTGTATTTGGTGGCTACACCTTC.

This clonotype was detected many times. The V gene is TRBV6-6, the J gene TRBJ1-1, with TRBD1 as a possible D gene (5 bases). CDR1 MNHNY and CDR2 SVGAGI come from the germline V gene (reference sequence). The V gene lost 3 bases and the J gene lost 1 base, with 15 bases spanning the gap. The CDR3 has 16 amino acids. CDR3 nucleotides: TGTGCCAGCAGTTATGGCGTGGGGGACCAGAACACTGAAGCTTTCTTT. Encoded protein: CASSYGVGDQNTEAFF.

Ten or more counts support this clonotype. The chain employs TRBV24-1 and TRBJ1-2, with 7 positions matching TRBD1. V trimming: 5 bases; J trimming: 6 bases; junction bases outside the gene matches: 5. Germline values: CDR1 KGHDR, CDR2 SFDVKD. The CDR3 spans 13 residues. This CDR3 is CATSGRQGNGYTF. The CDR3 nucleotides read TGTGCCACCAGTGGCCGACAGGGTAATGGCTACACCTTC.

This chain joins TRBV2 and TRBJ2-6, with no clear D. V dropped 6 bases and J dropped 2 bases, with 11 bases sitting between them. CDR1 and CDR2 (germline): SNHLY, FYNNEI. This CDR3 contains 15 residues. The CDR3 loop is CASSLALTGANVLTF. The CDR3, as DNA: TGTGCCAGCAGCCTTGCCCTGACTGGGGCCAACGTCCTGACTTTC.

With regard to this clonotype: With a much larger clone just one base away, this may be a read error. CDR3 sequence reads: CASSLGQGANSGSNVLTF. CDR3 nucleotide sequence: TGTGCCAGCAGCCTTGGACAGGGGGCCAATTCTGGGTCCAACGTCCTGACTTTC. The chain has TRBV7-9 and TRBJ2-6, with TRBD1 matching 11 bases. Germline V gene lookup returns CDR1 SEHNR and CDR2 FQNEAQ (reference sequence). The CDR3 loop spans 18 amino acids.

For the CDR3, the DNA is TGTGCCAGCAGTGTTGGGTGGACGGGAGGAACTGAAGCTTTCTTT. This codes for CASSVGWTGGTEAFF. The rearrangement links TRBV9 to TRBJ1-1, with unresolved D. The CDR3 consists of 15 residues. Per germline, CDR1 SGDLS and CDR2 YYNGEE. V was pared by 5 bases and J by 5 bases, with 19 bases between.

As for this clonotype: It may be a read error: a sequence one base away is much more abundant. The CDR3 does not end in the conserved phenylalanine or tryptophan, so this is likely a read error. The chain carries TRBV11-2 and TRBJ2-1; no clear D gene. This CDR3 is built from 14 residues. The germline V gene has CDR1 SGHAT and CDR2 FQNNGV. Trimming pared 1 base from V and 5 bases from J, leaving 9 bases between. This chain's CDR3 is CASSLASPNNEQFI. In nucleotides, the CDR3 is TGTGCCAGCAGCTTAGCTTCCCCGAACAATGAGCAGTTCATC.

This clonotype has at least ten counts. This sequence joins TRBV9 and TRBJ2-1; D is unclear. Per the germline V gene, CDR1 is SGDLS and CDR2 is YYNGEE. This CDR3 region has 16 residues. V was clipped by 4 bases and J by 5 bases, with 19 bases between them. CDR3 region: CASSSSASQVHNEQFF. Here the CDR3 DNA reads TGTGCCAGCAGCAGCTCGGCCTCCCAGGTGCACAATGAGCAGTTCTTC.

This clonotype came up many times. CDR3 in DNA: TGCGCCAGCTCCGAGCTCTTAGGTTACGAGCAGTACTTC. This sequence encodes CASSELLGYEQYF. The chain links TRBV4-1 to TRBJ2-7; D is undetermined. With 8 bases removed from V and 4 bases from J, the gap between germline ends came to 15 bases. This CDR3 has 13 residues. Germline CDR1 and CDR2: MGHRA and YSYEKL.

The chain uses TRBV7-9 and TRBJ2-5, with 12 bases identical to TRBD1. Unmatched junction bases numbered 9, after V lost 5 bases and J lost 5 bases. Per germline, CDR1 SEHNR and CDR2 FQNEAQ (reference sequence). The CDR3 runs 16 residues. The CDR3 protein is CASSRRGTGGSETQYF. In nucleotides, the CDR3 is TGTGCCAGCAGCCGGAGAGGGACAGGGGGCTCGGAGACCCAGTACTTC. The whole variable domain, filled in from reference TRBV7-9 and TRBJ2-5, reads DTGVSQNPRHKITKRGQNVTFRCDPISEHNRLYWYRQTLGQGPEFLTYFQNEAQLEKSRLLSDRFSAERPKGSFSTLEIQRTEQGDSAMYLCASSRRGTGGSETQYFGPGTRLLVL.

At least ten counts were recorded for this clonotype. CDR3 nucleotide sequence: TGCGCCAGCAGCTTTGATCCGACTAGCGGGGGTAATGAGCAGTTCTTC. Translating gives CASSFDPTSGGNEQFF. The chain has TRBV5-1 and TRBJ2-1; 12 bases are shared with TRBD2. V gave up 2 bases and J gave up 7 bases; unmatched junction bases: 7. The CDR3 covers 16 residues. Germline V gene sequence: CDR1 SGHRS, CDR2 YFSETQ. The full variable domain, completed using reference TRBV5-1 and TRBJ2-1, is KAGVTQTPRYLIKTRGQQVTLSCSPISGHRSVSWYQQTPGQGLQFLFEYFSETQRNKGNFPGRFSGRQFSNSRSEMNVSTLELGDSALYLCASSFDPTSGGNEQFFGPGTRLTVL.

This clonotype showed up many times. The rearrangement joins TRBV12-3 or TRBV12-4 to TRBJ2-2; possibly TRBD1 for D (6 bases). Trimming took 6 bases from V and 6 from J, leaving 17 bases between them. CDR3 length: 15 amino acids. This CDR3 is CASRPDRKVSGELFF. CDR3 DNA sequence: TGTGCCAGCAGGCCCGACAGGAAGGTGTCCGGGGAGCTGTTTTTT.

This clonotype was observed at least ten times. The J gene is TRBJ2-2, the V gene TRBV12-3 or TRBV12-4; D ambiguous. The CDR3 runs to 14 residues. Trimming took 3 bases from V and 5 from J, leaving 10 bases between them. The CDR3 DNA reads TGTGCCAGCAGTTTCTCGATACGGACCGGGGAGCTGTTTTTT. This sequence encodes CASSFSIRTGELFF.

In its sample, this clonotype was seen many times. V and J are TRBV12-3 or TRBV12-4 and TRBJ2-5, with unresolved D. The V end was cut by 5 bases, the J end by 5 bases, with 15 bases between. The CDR3 extends over 14 amino acids. DNA for the CDR3: TGTGCCAGCAGTCCTCCTGGCCCCATGGAGACCCAGTACTTC. It codes for CASSPPGPMETQYF.

Many counts were recorded for this clonotype. This chain links TRBV6-2 or TRBV6-3 with TRBJ2-6; tentative D call: TRBD2 (5 bases). The V gene lost 4 bases and the J gene lost 2 bases, with 6 bases spanning the gap. The CDR3 contains 14 residues. Germline V gene data show CDR1 as MNHEY and CDR2 as SVGEGT. In nucleotides, the CDR3 is TGTGCCAGCAGTTCCGGGGCTGGGGCCAACGTCCTGACTTTC. As protein: CASSSGAGANVLTF.

This clonotype has at least ten counts. V usage is TRBV9 and J usage is TRBJ2-7, with 12 bases aligning to TRBD1. J gave up 6 bases and V 0 bases, and 4 bases lay outside the gene matches. The CDR3 is made up of 15 amino acids. Looked up from germline, CDR1 is SGDLS and CDR2 is YYNGEE. The CDR3 is CASSVGGQGAVEQYF. The CDR3 region has the DNA TGTGCCAGCAGCGTAGGGGGACAGGGGGCAGTCGAGCAGTACTTC.

This clonotype was recorded many times. The chain joins TRBV3-1 to TRBJ2-5; D is undetermined. The CDR3 is 15 amino acids. Germline V lookup: CDR1 LGHDT, CDR2 YNNKEL (reference sequence). V dropped 0 bases and J dropped 2 bases, with 10 bases sitting between them. The DNA of the CDR3 is TGTGCCAGCAGCCAAGATACGACCCAACAAGAGACCCAGTACTTC. Translation: CASSQDTTQQETQYF.